A selection of T cell receptor beta chains follows, all from one sample in a study of early T cells in non-severe SARS-CoV-2 infection. TCRdb re-called the 5' RACE reads through MiXCR, storing one row per CDR3 protein. The data contain 60,000 to 90,000 distinct CDR3 sequences, over 8.5% of them singletons. Sample: whole blood. The receptors were sampled from an adult who was a healthcare worker with PCR-confirmed SARS-CoV-2 infection or an uninfected control (not recorded which). The CDR3 runs from the conserved cysteine through the conserved F or W. The order of the fields is clone size, V gene, D gene, J gene, CDR3 DNA, CDR3 protein. The D gene is left open where the match is weak. Size values are once, few and many counts, or a class for expanded clones, and some rows have none.

few,TRBV5-5,TRBD1,TRBJ2-7,TGTGCCAGCAGCCCGGGACAGAGATTGTACGAGCAGTACTTC,CASSPGQRLYEQYF
many,TRBV29-1,TRBD2,TRBJ2-3,TGCAGCGTTGTAGCGGGAGGCACAGATACGCAGTATTTT,CSVVAGGTDTQYF
few,TRBV5-4,.,TRBJ2-1,TGTGCCAGCAGCTTTCGTCGGGAGATTAATGAGCAGTTCTTC,CASSFRREINEQFF
.,TRBV2,.,TRBJ2-5,TGTGCCAGCACGACACAAGAGACCCAGTACTTC,CASTTQETQYF
.,TRBV28,.,TRBJ1-2,TGTGCCAGCAGCTATATCCGCTATGGCTACACCTTC,CASSYIRYGYTF
many,TRBV6-4,TRBD2,TRBJ2-5,TGTGCCAGCAGTGAAAGACTAGCGGGGGCAGAGACCCAGTACTTC,CASSERLAGAETQYF
few,TRBV6-1,TRBD1,TRBJ2-1,TGTGCCAGCAGTGAAGGAGGGGGCATTGTAAATGAGCAGTTCTTC,CASSEGGGIVNEQFF
many,TRBV4-2,.,TRBJ2-3,TGTGCCAGCAGCCAAGAAGTAGCAGGGTCAGGCAGCCGCACAGATACGCAGTATTTT,CASSQEVAGSGSRTDTQYF
.,TRBV12-3/TRBV12-4,.,TRBJ2-7,TGTGCCAGCAGTTTAGCTCCGCCGGGGGAGGACGAGCAGTACTTC,CASSLAPPGEDEQYF
few,TRBV4-2,.,TRBJ2-6,TGTGCCAGCAGCCAAGAGGGCTCTGGGGCCAACGTCCTGACTTTC,CASSQEGSGANVLTF
many,TRBV28,.,TRBJ2-1,TGTGCCAGCAGTCACGAATACAATGAGCAGTTCTTC,CASSHEYNEQFF
few,TRBV28,.,TRBJ2-3,TGTGCCAGCAGGACCCCATTAGCCTACACAGATACGCAGTATTTT,CASRTPLAYTDTQYF
.,TRBV11-2,TRBD1,TRBJ1-1,TGTGCCAGCAGCTTCGGACAGGCCACTGAAGCTTTCTTT,CASSFGQATEAFF
few,TRBV28,TRBD1,TRBJ1-6,TGTGCCAGCAGTCTTGGACAGGTACTCCACTTT,CASSLGQVLHF
many,TRBV20-1,TRBD2,TRBJ2-5,TGCAGTGCTAGAGAAGGACTAGCGGACAACCAAGAGACCCAGTACTTC,CSAREGLADNQETQYF
many,TRBV27,TRBD1,TRBJ1-5,TGTGCCAGCAGGGGGACAGGGGGTATCAATCAGCCCCAGCATTTT,CASRGTGGINQPQHF
many,TRBV6-5,.,TRBJ2-7,TGTGCCAGCAGTTACTCGTCGGGAGCCGCCTACGAGCAGTACTTC,CASSYSSGAAYEQYF
few,TRBV27,.,TRBJ2-2,TGTGCCAGCAGCTATCCCCCTGGTTCCGGGGGGGAGCTGTTTTTT,CASSYPPGSGGELFF
many,TRBV13,.,TRBJ1-4,TGTGCCAGCAGCTTAGGCCGAGACAGGCGAATGGGAGGGGCCCAGGCGAATGAAAAACTGTTTTTT,CASSLGRDRRMGGAQANEKLFF
few,TRBV20-1,TRBD1,TRBJ1-5,TGCAGTGCTAGAGCGGACAGGGATCAGCCCCAGCATTTT,CSARADRDQPQHF
few,TRBV5-5,.,TRBJ2-1,TGTGCCAGCAGCTTGTCCGAGTATGAGCAGTTCTTC,CASSLSEYEQFF
.,TRBV7-8,TRBD1,TRBJ1-5,TGTGCCAGCAGCGGACAGGGGGCGGGAATCCGCAATCAGCCCCAGCATTTT,CASSGQGAGIRNQPQHF
.,TRBV7-2,TRBD1,TRBJ1-1,TGTGCCAGCAGCTCTCAGGGGGTTCGGGGCACTGAAGCTTTCTTT,CASSSQGVRGTEAFF
.,TRBV7-9,.,TRBJ2-3,TGTGCCAGCAGCTCCTTGTTGCCGGGACCTAGCACAGATACGCAGTATTTT,CASSSLLPGPSTDTQYF
.,TRBV30,TRBD1,TRBJ2-2,TGTGCCTTGACAGGGGCCAACACCGGGGAGCTGTTTTTT,CALTGANTGELFF
few,TRBV9,TRBD2,TRBJ2-5,TGTGCCAGCAGCGTAGATTCTGGAGCGGGAGTCCTAGAGACCCAGTACTTC,CASSVDSGAGVLETQYF
.,TRBV24-1,.,TRBJ1-5,TGTGCCACCAGTGTTCAGGGCAATCAGCCCCAGCATTTT,CATSVQGNQPQHF
.,TRBV12-3/TRBV12-4,TRBD1,TRBJ2-7,TGTGCCAGCAGTTTGGGGGACAGGACCGCCGACGAGCAGTACTTC,CASSLGDRTADEQYF
few,TRBV6-5,TRBD1,TRBJ2-5,TGTGCCAGCAGTCCGGGACAGGGCGAACAAGAGACCCAGTACTTC,CASSPGQGEQETQYF
many,TRBV28,TRBD1,TRBJ1-2,TGTGCCACCAGGGGGGAGTTCTTTAACTATGGCTACACCTTC,CATRGEFFNYGYTF
.,TRBV7-2,.,TRBJ2-3,TGTGCCAGCAGCTTAGTCTGGCCGGAAGATACGCAGTATTTT,CASSLVWPEDTQYF
few,TRBV7-9,TRBD2,TRBJ2-1,TGTGCCAGCAGCCCTGGCTGGGTAGCGGGAGGATATGAGCAGTTCTTC,CASSPGWVAGGYEQFF
few,TRBV5-4,.,TRBJ2-2,TGTGCCAGCAGAATAAAGGTTAACACCGGGGAGCTGTTTTTT,CASRIKVNTGELFF
few,TRBV10-3,.,TRBJ2-7,TGTGCCATCAGTGACGAGAGGGGCCGATCCTTC,CAISDERGRSF
few,TRBV28,.,TRBJ1-6,TGTGCCAGCAGCGTCGGGAATAATTCACCCCTCCACTTT,CASSVGNNSPLHF
many,TRBV6-2/TRBV6-3,.,TRBJ2-7,TGTGCCAGCAGTTACCGCGCAGGGGAGCAGCAGTACTTC,CASSYRAGEQQYF
.,TRBV20-1,.,TRBJ2-3,TGCAGTGCTAGGAGTGGGCGGGATACGCAGTATTTT,CSARSGRDTQYF
.,TRBV11-1,.,TRBJ1-1,TGTGCCAGCAGCTTTGCGCGGAACACTGAAGCTTTCTTT,CASSFARNTEAFF
.,TRBV15,TRBD2,TRBJ2-5,TGTGCCACCAGCAGCAGACTAGCGGGGAGCGTGGAGACCCAGTACTTC,CATSSRLAGSVETQYF
many,TRBV7-8,.,TRBJ2-3,TGTGCCAGCAGCTTAGCATACCCGGGGCAGGGGGGAGATACGCAGTATTTT,CASSLAYPGQGGDTQYF
.,TRBV20-1,.,TRBJ1-2,TGCAGTGCTAGTATAACGAGCTATGGCTACACCTTC,CSASITSYGYTF
few,TRBV7-3,.,TRBJ2-4,TGTGCCAGCAGCCGTGGAGGGTTCGAAAACATTCAGTACTTC,CASSRGGFENIQYF
many,TRBV4-2,TRBD1,TRBJ1-3,TGTGCCAGCAGCCAAGAGATTTCGGGACAGGGGTTATTCTCTGGAAACACCATATATTTT,CASSQEISGQGLFSGNTIYF
.,TRBV4-2,.,TRBJ1-1,TGTGCCAGCAGCCAGTGGGCCCAATCAGCATATGATCCGCGGGATTTCTTT,CASSQWAQSAYDPRDFF
many,TRBV5-1,TRBD2,TRBJ2-7,TGCGCCAGCAGCTCCGCGCCGGGACTAGAGGCTCAGCAGTACTTC,CASSSAPGLEAQQYF
.,TRBV12-3/TRBV12-4,.,TRBJ2-1,TGTGCCAGCAGTTTGAGATCCCTCCTTTACAATGAGCAGTTCTTC,CASSLRSLLYNEQFF
many,TRBV6-1,TRBD1,TRBJ2-7,TGTGCCAGCAGCCGACAGGGTTCGATCTACGAGCAGTACTTC,CASSRQGSIYEQYF
few,TRBV11-2,TRBD2,TRBJ2-3,TGTGCCAGCAGCTTAGTGGGGACTAGGCCCGTATATACGCAGTATTTT,CASSLVGTRPVYTQYF
many,TRBV9,.,TRBJ2-3,TGTGCCAGCAGCGTAGGTGGCTCTACGGCAGATACGCAGTATTTT,CASSVGGSTADTQYF
few,TRBV4-2,TRBD2,TRBJ2-3,TGTGCCAGCAGCCGCCCGAAAGGACGGGAGGGGGTGACAGATACGCAGTATTTT,CASSRPKGREGVTDTQYF
many,TRBV7-8,.,TRBJ2-6,TGTGCCAGCAGCCCAGCTCTCGTGCAGGGAACTGGGGCCAACGTCCTGACTTTC,CASSPALVQGTGANVLTF
.,TRBV24-1,.,TRBJ2-3,TGTGCCACCAGTGACCGGACTAGGGACCACGCCAAAGGGGGAGATACGCAGTATTTT,CATSDRTRDHAKGGDTQYF
many,TRBV7-2,TRBD2,TRBJ2-5,TGTGCCAGCAGCTTAGCGGGCGGGAGGGAGACCCAGTACTTC,CASSLAGGRETQYF
few,TRBV25-1,TRBD2,TRBJ2-1,TGTGCCAGCAGTCATCGTGGGGGGGAGAGCTCCTACAATGAGCAGTTCTTC,CASSHRGGESSYNEQFF
.,TRBV20-1,TRBD1,TRBJ2-7,TGCAGTGCTAAAAGGACAGGGGGCGCCCCTCTCGAGCAGTACTTC,CSAKRTGGAPLEQYF
many,TRBV7-6,.,TRBJ2-5,TGTGCCAGCAGCTCACCACTACACCTAGGTCAAGAGACCCAGTACTTC,CASSSPLHLGQETQYF
many,TRBV27,.,TRBJ2-3,TGTGCCAGCAGTCTCTTGTCTTTCGGGAGCACAGATACGCAGTATTTT,CASSLLSFGSTDTQYF
many,TRBV7-3,.,TRBJ1-4,TGTGCCAGTTTTCCCTTAAAAGGGCAGGGGCCGTCTAATGAAAAACTGTTTTTT,CASFPLKGQGPSNEKLFF
.,TRBV3-1,.,TRBJ1-5,TGTGCCAGCAGCCAAGGCAGCAATCAGCCCCAGCATTTT,CASSQGSNQPQHF
many,TRBV20-1,.,TRBJ2-3,TGCAGTGCTGTGACCATCGCAGATACGCAGTATTTT,CSAVTIADTQYF